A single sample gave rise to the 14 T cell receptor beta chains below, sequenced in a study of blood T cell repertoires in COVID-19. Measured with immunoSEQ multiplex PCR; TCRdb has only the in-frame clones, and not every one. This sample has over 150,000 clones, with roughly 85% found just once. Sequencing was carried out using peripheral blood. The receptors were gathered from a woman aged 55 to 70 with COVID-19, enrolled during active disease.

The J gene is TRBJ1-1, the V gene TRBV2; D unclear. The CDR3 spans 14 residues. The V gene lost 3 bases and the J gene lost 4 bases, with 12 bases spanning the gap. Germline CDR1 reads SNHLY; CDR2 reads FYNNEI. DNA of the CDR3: TGTGCCAGCAGTGAGGAGGTTTGGGGCACTGAAGCTTTCTTT. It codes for CASSEEVWGTEAFF.

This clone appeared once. This CDR3 is CASSQGGGTSQFF. The CDR3 coding sequence is TGTGCCAGCAGCCAAGGAGGTGGGACTTCGCAGTTCTTC. The chain uses TRBV3-1 (or the pseudogene TRBV3-2) and TRBJ2-1, with a possible D match to TRBD2 (6 bases). Trimming left V 1 base short and J 12 bases short, with 13 bases between. Germline CDR1 is LGHDT and CDR2 is YNNKEL (reference sequence). This CDR3 comprises 13 residues.

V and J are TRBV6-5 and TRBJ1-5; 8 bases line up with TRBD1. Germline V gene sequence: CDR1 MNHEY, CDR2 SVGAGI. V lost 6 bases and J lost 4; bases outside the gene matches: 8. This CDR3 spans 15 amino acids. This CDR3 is CASRVTGQVNQPQHF. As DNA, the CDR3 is TGTGCCAGCAGGGTTACGGGACAGGTTAATCAGCCCCAGCATTTT.

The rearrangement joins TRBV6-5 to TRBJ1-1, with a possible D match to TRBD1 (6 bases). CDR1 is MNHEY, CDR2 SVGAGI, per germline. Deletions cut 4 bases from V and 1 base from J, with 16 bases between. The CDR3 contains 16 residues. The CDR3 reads CASSFSTGVGNTEAFF. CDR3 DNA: TGTGCCAGCAGTTTCTCGACAGGCGTCGGGAACACTGAAGCTTTCTTT.

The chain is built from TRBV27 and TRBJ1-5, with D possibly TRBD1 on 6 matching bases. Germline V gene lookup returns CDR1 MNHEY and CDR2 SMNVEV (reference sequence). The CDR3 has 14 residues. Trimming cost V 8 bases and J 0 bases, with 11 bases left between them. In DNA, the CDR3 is TGTGCCAGCGGAGGACAGTATAGCAATCAGCCCCAGCATTTT. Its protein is CASGGQYSNQPQHF.

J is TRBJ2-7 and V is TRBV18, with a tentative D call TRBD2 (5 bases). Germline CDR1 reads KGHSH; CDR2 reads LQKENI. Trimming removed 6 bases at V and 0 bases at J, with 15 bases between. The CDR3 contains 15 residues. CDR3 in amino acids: CASSLDPGSSYEQYV. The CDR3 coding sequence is TGTGCCAGCTCTCTCGACCCTGGGAGCTCCTACGAGCAGTACGTC.

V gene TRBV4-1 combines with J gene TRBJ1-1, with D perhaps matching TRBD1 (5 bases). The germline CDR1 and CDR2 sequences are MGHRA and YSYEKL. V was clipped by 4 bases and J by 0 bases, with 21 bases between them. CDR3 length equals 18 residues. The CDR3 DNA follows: TGCGCCAGCAGCCCCGGACATTTGACACGGCTTATGAACACTGAAGCTTTCTTT. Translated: CASSPGHLTRLMNTEAFF.

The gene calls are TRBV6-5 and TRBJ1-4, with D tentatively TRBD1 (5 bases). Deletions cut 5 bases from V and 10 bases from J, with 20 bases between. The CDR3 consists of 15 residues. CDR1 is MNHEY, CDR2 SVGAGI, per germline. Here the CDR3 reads CASSLDGGKPRKLFF. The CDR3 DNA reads TGTGCCAGCAGTCTAGATGGGGGGAAGCCTCGAAAACTGTTTTTT.

DNA for the CDR3: TGTGCCAGCAGCGTATCGCCGACAGGACCTTTCTTT. Protein product: CASSVSPTGPFF. This rearrangement joins TRBV9 to TRBJ1-1; tentative D call: TRBD1 (6 bases). Germline loops: CDR1 SGDLS, CDR2 YYNGEE. Trimming stripped 1 base from V and 12 bases from J, with 13 bases between. This CDR3 has 12 amino acids.

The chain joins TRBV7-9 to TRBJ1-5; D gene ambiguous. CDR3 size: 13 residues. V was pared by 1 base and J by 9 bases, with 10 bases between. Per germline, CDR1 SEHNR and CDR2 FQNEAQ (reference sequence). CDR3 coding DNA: TGTGCCAGCAGCTTAGACTACGAAGGGCCCCAGCATTTT. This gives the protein CASSLDYEGPQHF.

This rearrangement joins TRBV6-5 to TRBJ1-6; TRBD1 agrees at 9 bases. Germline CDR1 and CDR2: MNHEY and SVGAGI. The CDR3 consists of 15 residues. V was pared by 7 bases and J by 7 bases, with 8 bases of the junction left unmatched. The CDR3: CASNRDRVKNSPLHF. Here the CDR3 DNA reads TGTGCCAGCAACCGGGACAGGGTGAAAAATTCACCCCTCCACTTT.

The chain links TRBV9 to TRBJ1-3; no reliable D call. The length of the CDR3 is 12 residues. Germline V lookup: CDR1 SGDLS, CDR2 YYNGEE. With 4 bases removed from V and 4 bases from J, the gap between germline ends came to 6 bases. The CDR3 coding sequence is TGTGCCAGCAGCCCCTACGGAAACACCATATATTTT. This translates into CASSPYGNTIYF. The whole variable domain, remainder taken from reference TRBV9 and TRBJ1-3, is DSGVTQTPKHLITATGQRVTLRCSPRSGDLSVYWYQQSLDQGLQFLIQYYNGEERAKGNILERFSAQQFPDLHSELNLSSLELGDSALYFCASSPYGNTIYFGEGSWLTVV.

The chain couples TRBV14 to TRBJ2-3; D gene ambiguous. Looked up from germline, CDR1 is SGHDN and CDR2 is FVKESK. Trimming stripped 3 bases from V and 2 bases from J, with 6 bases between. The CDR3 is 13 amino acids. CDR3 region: CASSQRLTDTQYF. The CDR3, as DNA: TGTGCCAGCAGCCAGAGACTCACAGATACGCAGTATTTT.

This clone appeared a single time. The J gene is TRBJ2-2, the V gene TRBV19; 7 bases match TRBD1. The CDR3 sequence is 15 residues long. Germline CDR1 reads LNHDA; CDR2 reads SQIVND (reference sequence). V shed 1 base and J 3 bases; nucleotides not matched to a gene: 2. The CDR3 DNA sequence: TGTGCCAGTAGTATAGGGGACAGAGACACCGGGGAGCTGTTTTTT. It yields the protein CASSIGDRDTGELFF.